This TCR beta chain was sequenced for a study of cytomegalovirus exposure and HLA in healthy donors. Regarding the study as a whole: 16,951 TCR beta sequences were associated with HLA alleles at 0.05 false discovery rate in a later analysis. Some V segments, including TRBV6-2 and TRBV6-3, were excluded as indistinguishable.

The CDR3 is 13 residues long. Trimming stripped 0 bases from V and 4 bases from J, with 7 bases between. CDR1 SGHDT and CDR2 YYEEEE come from the germline V gene. The primer mix had 60 Vbeta and 13 Jbeta primers. Measured with immunoSEQ multiplex PCR; TCRdb has only the in-frame clones, and not every one. The data show 120,000 to 150,000 clones, 80% seen once. In the case of this clone: Its cognate antigen is unknown.

This chain links TRBV5-6 with TRBJ1-1; D is undetermined. The sample taken for sequencing was PBMCs. The receptor was derived from a male donor in good health and CMV-seronegative. The CDR3 spells CASSLEGVTEAFF. For the CDR3, the DNA is TGTGCCAGCAGCTTGGAGGGAGTCACTGAAGCTTTCTTT.